This entry features one TCR beta chain sequence. This clonotype was counted between two and nine times. It has no known antigen specificity. Within one base of it there is no much larger clone, and no base qualities were kept. The data derive from a study of human T cells and chemical hapten exposure (dated by TCRdb to the early 2020s). Background for the entire study: For sensitization, 2% DPC in acetone was applied to a 2 cm by 2 cm area of upper inner arm skin. Weekly therapeutic DPC doses were additionally applied to the scalp of patients throughout the roughly 25-week study period. Patch testing was performed on the upper back with Finn chambers containing 0.01% DPC, and the patch tests were scored after 6 days according to International Contact Dermatitis Research Group standards. The mostly female patient cohort included alopecia areata with under or over 50% scalp involvement, alopecia totalis and alopecia universalis. Libraries were combined into a pool for sequencing, and differences in TCR yield between samples came mainly from small differences in library volumes within the pool. Peripheral blood TCR repertoire changes were tracked in vivo in alopecia patients during primary and secondary sensitization to the hapten diphenylcyclopropenone (DPC). Blood samples were taken from patients before sensitization (week 0) and then at 2, 6 and about 24 weeks after DPC sensitization. For TCR sequencing, blood came from 25 to 35 alopecia patients at anywhere from one to four time points (pre-sensitization, 2, 6 and 24 weeks).

The sample's time point label, decoded: pre-sensitization, week 0. This sample's treatment or condition label indicates: therapeutic diphenylcyclopropenone sensitization with weekly scalp DPC. At every patch-test visit, the blood draw took place before the patch test was put on. To be eligible, patients had to be aged 18 to 70, diagnosed with alopecia and judged suitable for DPC therapy, while pregnant patients were excluded. Total RNA was extracted from unfractionated whole blood that had been collected in Tempus Blood RNA tubes. Overall study results and their limits: Because all patients had alopecia, a presumed autoimmune disease, the immune response of the patients might differ from that of healthy individuals. DPC sensitization did not change how many TCRs were above 1 in 1000 frequency, and no evidence was found of alterations in global repertoire structure. Patch test score correlated positively with the number of PT1 expanded TCRs, reaching significance at thresholds 8, 16 and 32 but not at 4. Significantly more large CDR3 similarity clusters were formed by expanded TCRs than by pre-sensitization or healthy control sets, consistent with antigen-driven responses. Repeated subsampling changed both the strength of the expansion versus patch-test correlation and the threshold at which that correlation became significant.

The library was built by means of RACE. Sequencing used a NextSeq 500. During library preparation, unique molecular identifiers were attached to individual cDNA molecules so that TCRs could be counted in a quantitative, reproducible way. For every blood RNA sample, sequencing covered both the TCR alpha and TCR beta chains. On the study's bioinformatics: The median number of TCRs per sample was approximately 93,000, ranging from about 20,000 to 690,600. The Decombinator software suite was used to annotate the V, J and CDR3 of the TCR reads. For PS versus PT1 abundance plots, all samples were subsampled to the same number of TCRs (28,000). TCRs were defined as expanded if absent before sensitization and observed at least eight times at the 2-week time point. The public reads were reanalyzed by TCRdb: fastp trimming at Q25, MiXCR alignment, in-frame beta chains only. Here each entry gathers all rows of one CDR3 protein and keeps the most common genes and DNA. The V and J calls, along with clone size, are taken from TCRdb and not from the paper's own processing. The sample table contains 85,000 to 130,000 distinct CDR3 sequences; only one count was recorded for more than 10% of them. 1.6% of the sample is in the top ten clones.

The source material was whole blood, sampled in connection with sensitization to the hapten diphenylcyclopropenone (DPC). The receptor was isolated from a woman aged 50 to 60 with alopecia areata. Some clones in this sample may be carry-over from other donors' samples.

The DNA sequence reads TGCAGTGCTAGTAGCTATCGAGAGACCCAGTACTTC. Its protein is CSASSYRETQYF. The rearrangement combines TRBV20-1 with TRBJ2-5; too little of a D gene remains to name it. At the junction V is shortened by 3 bases and J by 4 bases, with 9 bases in between. The germline V gene (reference sequence) sets CDR1 to DFQATT and CDR2 to SNEGSKA. The CDR3, cysteine through phenylalanine, is 12 amino acids long. CDR3 DNA is the only sequence kept; it has 36 bases, read in frame from the first base.